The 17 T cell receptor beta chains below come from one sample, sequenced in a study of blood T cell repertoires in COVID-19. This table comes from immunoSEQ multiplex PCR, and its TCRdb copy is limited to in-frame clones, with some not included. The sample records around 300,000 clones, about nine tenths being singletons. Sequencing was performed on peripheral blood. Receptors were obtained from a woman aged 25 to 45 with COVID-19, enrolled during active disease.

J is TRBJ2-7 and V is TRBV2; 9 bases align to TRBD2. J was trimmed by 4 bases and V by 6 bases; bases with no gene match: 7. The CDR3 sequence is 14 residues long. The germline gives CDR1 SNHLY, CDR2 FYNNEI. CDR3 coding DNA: TGTGCCAGCAGAGGGCTAGCGGGATTATACGAGCAGTACTTC. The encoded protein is CASRGLAGLYEQYF.

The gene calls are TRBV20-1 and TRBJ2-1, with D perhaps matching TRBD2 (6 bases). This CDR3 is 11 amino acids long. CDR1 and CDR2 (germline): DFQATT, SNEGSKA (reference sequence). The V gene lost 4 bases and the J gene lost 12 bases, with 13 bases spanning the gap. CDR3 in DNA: TGCAGTGCTATAGAGCGGGTTTGGCAGTTCTTC. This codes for CSAIERVWQFF.

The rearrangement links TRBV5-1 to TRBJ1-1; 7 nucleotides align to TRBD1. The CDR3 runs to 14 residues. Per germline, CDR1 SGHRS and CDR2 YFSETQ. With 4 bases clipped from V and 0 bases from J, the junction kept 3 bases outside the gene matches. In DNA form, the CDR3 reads TGCGCCAGCAGCGGGGGACAGTTGAACACTGAAGCTTTCTTT. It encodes CASSGGQLNTEAFF.

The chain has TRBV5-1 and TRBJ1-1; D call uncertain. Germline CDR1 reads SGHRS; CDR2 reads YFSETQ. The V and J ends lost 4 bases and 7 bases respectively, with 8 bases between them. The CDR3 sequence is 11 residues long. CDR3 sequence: CASSQRDEAFF. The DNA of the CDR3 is TGCGCCAGCAGCCAGCGGGATGAAGCTTTCTTT.

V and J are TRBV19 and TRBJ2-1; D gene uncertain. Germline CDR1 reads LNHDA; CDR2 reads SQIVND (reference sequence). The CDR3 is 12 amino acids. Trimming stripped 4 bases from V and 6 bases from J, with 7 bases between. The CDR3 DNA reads TGTGCCAGTAGTACCTCGGGCAATGAGCAGTTCTTC. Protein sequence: CASSTSGNEQFF.

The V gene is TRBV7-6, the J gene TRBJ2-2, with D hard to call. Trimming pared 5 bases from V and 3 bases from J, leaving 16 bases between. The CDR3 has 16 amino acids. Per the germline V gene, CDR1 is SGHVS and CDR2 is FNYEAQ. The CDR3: CASSPQAYIDTGELFF. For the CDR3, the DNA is TGTGCCAGCAGCCCCCAGGCGTACATTGACACCGGGGAGCTGTTTTTT.

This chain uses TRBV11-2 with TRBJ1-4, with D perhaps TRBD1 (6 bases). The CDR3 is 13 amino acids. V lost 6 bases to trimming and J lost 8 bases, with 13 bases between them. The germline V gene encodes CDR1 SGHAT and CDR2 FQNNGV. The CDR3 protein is CASRTTGQEKLFF. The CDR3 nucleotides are TGTGCCAGCAGAACTACAGGGCAGGAAAAACTGTTTTTT.

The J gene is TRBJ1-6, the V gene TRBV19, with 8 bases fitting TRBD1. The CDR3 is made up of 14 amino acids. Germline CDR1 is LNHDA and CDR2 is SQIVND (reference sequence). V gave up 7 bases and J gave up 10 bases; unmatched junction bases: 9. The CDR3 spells CASTSDRVGSPLHF. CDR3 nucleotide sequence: TGTGCCAGTACCTCGGACAGGGTTGGATCACCCCTCCACTTT.

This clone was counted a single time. CDR3 in amino acids: CASSELGGKGTEAFF. CDR3 bases: TGTGCCAGCAGTGAACTAGGGGGCAAGGGCACTGAAGCTTTCTTT. The chain couples TRBV2 to TRBJ1-1, with 7 bases that match TRBD1. Germline CDR1 and CDR2: SNHLY and FYNNEI. The CDR3 totals 15 residues. After removal of 2 bases from V and 4 bases from J, the junction contained 7 bases not matched to a gene. The entire variable domain, with the rest obtained from reference TRBV2 and TRBJ1-1, is as follows: EPEVTQTPSHQVTQMGQEVILRCVPISNHLYFYWYRQILGQKVEFLVSFYNNEISEKSEIFDDQFSVERPDGSNFTLKIRSTKLEDSAMYFCASSELGGKGTEAFFGQGTRLTVV.

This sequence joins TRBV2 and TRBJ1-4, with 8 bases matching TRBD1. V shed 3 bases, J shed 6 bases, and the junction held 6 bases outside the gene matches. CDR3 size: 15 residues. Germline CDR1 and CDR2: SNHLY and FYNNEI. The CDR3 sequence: CASSDGQGADEKLFF. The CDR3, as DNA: TGTGCCAGCAGTGACGGACAGGGCGCTGATGAAAAACTGTTTTTT.

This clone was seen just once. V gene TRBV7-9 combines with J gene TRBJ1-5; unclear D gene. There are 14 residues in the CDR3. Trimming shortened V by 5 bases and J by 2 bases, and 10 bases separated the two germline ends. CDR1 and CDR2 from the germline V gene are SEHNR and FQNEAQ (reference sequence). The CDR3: CASSVDGGNQPQHF. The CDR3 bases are TGTGCCAGCAGCGTCGACGGGGGCAATCAGCCCCAGCATTTT.

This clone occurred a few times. As DNA, the CDR3 is TGTGCCAGCAGTGAGACAGGGGGCACTGAAGCTTTCTTT. Protein sequence: CASSETGGTEAFF. This sequence joins TRBV25-1 and TRBJ1-1; 9 nucleotides match TRBD1. From germline, CDR1 is MGHDK and CDR2 SYGVNS. The CDR3 is 13 residues long. Losses at the gene ends were 3 bases for V and 4 bases for J; bases not matched to a gene: 0. The whole variable domain, remainder taken from reference TRBV25-1 and TRBJ1-1, is EADIYQTPRYLVIGTGKKITLECSQTMGHDKMYWYQQDPGMELHLIHYSYGVNSTEKGDLSSESTVSRIRTEHFPLTLESARPSHTSQYLCASSETGGTEAFFGQGTRLTVV.

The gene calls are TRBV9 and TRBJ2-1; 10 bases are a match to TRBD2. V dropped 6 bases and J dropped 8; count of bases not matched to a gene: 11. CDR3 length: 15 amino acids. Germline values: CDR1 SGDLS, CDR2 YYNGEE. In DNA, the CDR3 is TGTGCCAGCACCTCCCTAGCGGGAGTTATCGATGAGCAGTTCTTC. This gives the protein CASTSLAGVIDEQFF.

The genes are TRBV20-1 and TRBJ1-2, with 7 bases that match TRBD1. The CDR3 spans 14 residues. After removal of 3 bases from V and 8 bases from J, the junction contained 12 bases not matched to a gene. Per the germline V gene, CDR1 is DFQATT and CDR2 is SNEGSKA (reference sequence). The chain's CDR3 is CSASTGTALGGYTF. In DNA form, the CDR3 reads TGCAGTGCTAGTACCGGGACAGCTCTTGGAGGCTACACCTTC.

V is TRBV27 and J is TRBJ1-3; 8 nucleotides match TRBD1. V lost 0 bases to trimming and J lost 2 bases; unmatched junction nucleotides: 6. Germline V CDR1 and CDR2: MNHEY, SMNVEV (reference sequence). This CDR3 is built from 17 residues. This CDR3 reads CASSLSYPTGAGNTIYF. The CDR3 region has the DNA TGTGCCAGCAGTTTATCTTACCCGACAGGGGCTGGAAACACCATATATTTT.

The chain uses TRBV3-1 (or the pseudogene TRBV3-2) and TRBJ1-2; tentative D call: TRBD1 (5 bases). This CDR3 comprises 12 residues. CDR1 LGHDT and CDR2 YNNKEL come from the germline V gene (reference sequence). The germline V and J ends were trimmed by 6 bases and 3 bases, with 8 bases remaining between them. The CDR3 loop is CASSRRDYGYTF. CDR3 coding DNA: TGTGCCAGCAGTCGCAGGGACTATGGCTACACCTTC.

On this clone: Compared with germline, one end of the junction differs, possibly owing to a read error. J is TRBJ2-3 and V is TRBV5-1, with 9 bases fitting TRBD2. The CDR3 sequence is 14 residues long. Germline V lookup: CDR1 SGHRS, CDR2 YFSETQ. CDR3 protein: CASSGGTSTYTQYF. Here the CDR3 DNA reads TGCGCCAGCAGCGGCGGGACTAGCACATATACGCAGTATTTT.